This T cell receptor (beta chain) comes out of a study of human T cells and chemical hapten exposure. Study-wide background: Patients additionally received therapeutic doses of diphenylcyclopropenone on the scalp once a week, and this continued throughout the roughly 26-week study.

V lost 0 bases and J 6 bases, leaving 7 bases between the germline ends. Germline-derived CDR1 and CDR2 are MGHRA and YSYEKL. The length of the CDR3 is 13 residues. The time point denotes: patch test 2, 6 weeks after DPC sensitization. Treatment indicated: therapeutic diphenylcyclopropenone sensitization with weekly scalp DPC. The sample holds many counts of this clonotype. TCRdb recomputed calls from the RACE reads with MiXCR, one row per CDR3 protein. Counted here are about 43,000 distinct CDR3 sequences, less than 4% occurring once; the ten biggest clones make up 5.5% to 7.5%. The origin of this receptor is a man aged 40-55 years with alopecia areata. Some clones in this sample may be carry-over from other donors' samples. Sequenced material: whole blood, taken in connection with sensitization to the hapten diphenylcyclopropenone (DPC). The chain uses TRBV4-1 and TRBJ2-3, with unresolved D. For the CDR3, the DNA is TGCGCCAGCAGCCAAGATCAAGGGGATACGCAGTATTTT. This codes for CASSQDQGDTQYF.